This TCR beta chain was profiled in a study of T-cell reconstitution after alpha-beta-depleted transplantation in children. Findings and caveats of the study: From surviving recipient T cells and thymic progenitors came the high day-60 TCRbeta diversity observed in some patients. It was newly produced T cells that mostly accounted for T-cell counts and diversity one year after transplant. Reportedly, roughly two months post-transplant, alpha-beta T cells arose from several hundred expanded graft clones.

This clonotype has at least ten counts. As yet, its antigen is unknown. This sample's TCRbeta library carried unique molecular identifier barcodes. MiXCR, run by TCRdb on the PCR reads, gives a single entry per CDR3 protein. The sample lists 200,000 or so distinct CDR3 sequences, around 7% occurring once. The V gene lost 0 bases and the J gene lost 3 bases, with 9 bases spanning the gap. The CDR3 length is 15 residues. CDR1 LGHNA and CDR2 YNFKEQ come from the germline V gene. The TCR sequence derives from a boy younger than 10 with acute lymphoblastic leukemia, due to receive a stem cell transplant. Sequences were derived from PBMCs, sampled before TCRalphabeta/CD19-depleted stem cell transplant. V gene TRBV4-2 combines with J gene TRBJ2-1, with D possibly TRBD1 on 5 matching bases. Here the CDR3 reads CASSQDRVDYNEQFF. The CDR3 nucleotides are TGTGCCAGCAGCCAAGACAGGGTTGACTACAATGAGCAGTTCTTC.